Below are 26 T cell receptor beta chains sequenced from a single sample in a study of cytomegalovirus exposure and HLA in healthy donors (dated by TCRdb to 2016 to 2017). The receptor library was made with the immunoSEQ multiplex PCR assay. TCRdb stores this immuneACCESS table with in-frame sequences only. Part of the clones is absent; in the studies checked, under half of the shortfall reflects unresolved V genes, and no reason is known for the rest. This sample comprises about 160,000 clones, around 96% of them detected only once. The biggest ten clones account for under 0.9% of the sample. The material sequenced was PBMCs. All receptors derive from a woman aged 18-29 years in good health and CMV-seronegative.

This chain uses TRBV6-5 with TRBJ1-2, with 11 bases fitting TRBD1. The junction had 7 bases not matched to a gene; V was cut back by 5 bases and J by 8 bases. Germline values: CDR1 MNHEY, CDR2 SVGAGI. The CDR3 has 14 amino acids. The CDR3: CASSNPGQGGGYTF. CDR3 DNA sequence: TGTGCCAGCAGTAACCCGGGACAGGGGGGCGGCTACACCTTC.

The rearrangement links TRBV7-8 to TRBJ2-4; 16 positions match TRBD2. Germline V gene data show CDR1 as SGHVS and CDR2 as FQNEAQ. The junction had 9 bases not matched to a gene; V was cut back by 6 bases and J by 1 base. This CDR3 contains 19 residues. The CDR3 spells CASSRGLAGGQGAKNIQYF. CDR3 DNA sequence: TGTGCCAGCAGTAGGGGACTAGCGGGGGGGCAGGGGGCCAAAAACATTCAGTACTTC.

The chain has TRBV18 and TRBJ1-1, with TRBD1 identical over 10 bases. Germline CDR1 reads KGHSH; CDR2 reads LQKENI. The CDR3 has 15 amino acids. V dropped 4 bases and J dropped 5; count of bases not matched to a gene: 7. CDR3 nucleotide sequence: TGTGCCAGCTCACGACAGGGGGCGAAATTTACTGAAGCTTTCTTT. Its protein product is CASSRQGAKFTEAFF.

The chain couples TRBV5-1 to TRBJ1-1; 12 bases align to TRBD1. J gave up 0 bases and V 4 bases, and 4 bases lay outside the gene matches. CDR1 SGHRS and CDR2 YFSETQ come from the germline V gene. The CDR3 has 16 residues. The CDR3 DNA is TGCGCCAGCAGCAACCGGGACAGGGGGCTGAACACTGAAGCTTTCTTT. It is translated as CASSNRDRGLNTEAFF.

The V gene is TRBV5-6, the J gene TRBJ2-5; 8 nucleotides align to TRBD2. Germline V lookup: CDR1 SGHDT, CDR2 YYEEEE. J was trimmed by 7 bases and V by 0 bases; bases with no gene match: 8. The CDR3 contains 15 residues. CDR3 bases: TGTGCCAGCAGCTTGGCGGCGGGGGGAGGAGGGACCCAGTACTTC. Translated: CASSLAAGGGGTQYF.

CDR3 DNA sequence: TGTGCCAGTAGTCCAGTCTCGGGGGGGGCCTACGAGCAGTACTTC. This codes for CASSPVSGGAYEQYF. This chain uses TRBV19 with TRBJ2-7; 8 bases agree with TRBD2. This CDR3 region has 15 residues. CDR1 and CDR2 from the germline V gene are LNHDA and SQIVND (reference sequence). Losses at the gene ends were 5 bases for V and 2 bases for J; bases not matched to a gene: 8. The whole variable domain, remainder taken from reference TRBV19 and TRBJ2-7, is DGGITQSPKYLFRKEGQNVTLSCEQNLNHDAMYWYRQDPGQGLRLIYYSQIVNDFQKGDIAEGYSVSREKKESFPLTVTSAQKNPTAFYLCASSPVSGGAYEQYFGPGTRLTVT.

The chain employs TRBV18 and TRBJ2-7; tentative D call: TRBD2 (6 bases). The CDR3 has 16 residues. Germline V gene lookup returns CDR1 KGHSH and CDR2 LQKENI. V shed 4 bases and J shed 7 bases, with 23 bases lying between them. Here the CDR3 DNA reads TGTGCCAGCTCACGACTAGATCAAGGAGTGGGCGGAGAGCAGTACTTC. Encoded protein: CASSRLDQGVGGEQYF.

This clone showed up just once. This chain connects TRBV27 to TRBJ2-1; possibly TRBD1 for D (6 bases). Germline lookup yields CDR1 MNHEY and CDR2 SMNVEV (reference sequence). The CDR3 is 13 residues long. The V gene lost 4 bases and the J gene lost 9 bases, with 13 bases spanning the gap. CDR3: CASSSNRVPEQFF. DNA for the CDR3: TGTGCCAGCAGTTCAAACAGGGTTCCTGAGCAGTTCTTC.

The chain uses TRBV14 and TRBJ1-6, with TRBD1 matching over 9 bases. The CDR3 loop spans 15 amino acids. V dropped 4 bases and J dropped 8; count of bases not matched to a gene: 6. Germline V gene data show CDR1 as SGHDN and CDR2 as FVKESK. The CDR3 DNA reads as TGTGCCAGCAGCCCGGGACAGGGAGTATATTCACCCCTCCACTTT. Protein sequence: CASSPGQGVYSPLHF.

The chain has TRBV7-2 and TRBJ2-5, with TRBD1 matching 12 bases. The CDR3 extends over 15 amino acids. Germline V CDR1 and CDR2: SGHTA, FQGNSA. V lost 5 bases and J lost 6; bases outside the gene matches: 7. The CDR3 region has the DNA TGTGCCAGCAGCGTCGGGACAGGGGGCGCGAAGACCCAGTACTTC. This codes for CASSVGTGGAKTQYF.

The chain employs TRBV6-5 and TRBJ1-1, with D possibly TRBD1 on 5 matching bases. Germline loops: CDR1 MNHEY, CDR2 SVGAGI. CDR3 size: 16 residues. Trimming left V 0 bases short and J 4 bases short, with 15 bases between. CDR3 DNA sequence: TGTGCCAGCAGTTACTCGGCGGGACGGCTGCTCACTGAAGCTTTCTTT. Translated: CASSYSAGRLLTEAFF.

This clone was counted once. J is TRBJ2-7 and V is TRBV5-1; D perhaps matches TRBD2 (6 bases). Germline V gene lookup returns CDR1 SGHRS and CDR2 YFSETQ. The germline V and J ends were trimmed by 4 bases and 4 bases, with 12 bases remaining between them. The CDR3 is 13 amino acids. The CDR3 region is CASSPAAGYEQYF. The CDR3 nucleotides are TGCGCCAGCAGCCCGGCGGCGGGGTACGAGCAGTACTTC.

In this sample, this clone turned up once. The chain links TRBV9 to TRBJ1-3; no clear D gene. V lost 0 bases to trimming and J lost 1 base, with 8 bases between them. The CDR3 length is 15 residues. CDR1 is SGDLS and CDR2 is YYNGEE in the germline V gene. The CDR3 DNA reads TGTGCCAGCAGCGTAGGTCCGGGGTCTGGAAACACCATATATTTT. This gives the protein CASSVGPGSGNTIYF.

This chain joins TRBV4-1 and TRBJ1-1; no firm D call. The CDR3 totals 15 residues. V was trimmed by 1 base and J by 1 base, leaving 10 bases between them. Looked up from germline, CDR1 is MGHRA and CDR2 is YSYEKL. The chain's CDR3 is CASSQAEVSNTEAFF. Written as DNA, the CDR3 is TGCGCCAGCAGCCAAGCCGAGGTATCGAACACTGAAGCTTTCTTT.

The rearrangement joins TRBV7-9 to TRBJ2-1; possibly TRBD2 for D (6 bases). CDR3 length: 14 residues. CDR1 and CDR2 (germline): SEHNR, FQNEAQ (reference sequence). V lost 6 bases to trimming and J lost 6 bases, with 15 bases between them. The chain's CDR3 is CASSSGLAFNEQFF. In nucleotides, the CDR3 is TGTGCCAGCAGTAGCGGCCTAGCTTTCAATGAGCAGTTCTTC.

The chain carries TRBV5-4 and TRBJ2-3, with TRBD2 as a possible D gene (7 bases). Trimming pared 4 bases from V and 6 bases from J, leaving 15 bases between. CDR3 length equals 14 residues. CDR1 and CDR2 (germline): SGHNT, YYREEE (reference sequence). CDR3: CASSLRGGRDTQYF. The CDR3 DNA reads TGTGCCAGCAGCCTGAGGGGGGGTCGCGATACGCAGTATTTT.

The rearrangement links TRBV5-4 to TRBJ1-5; TRBD1 might be the D (6 bases). This CDR3 is built from 16 residues. The germline CDR1 and CDR2 sequences are SGHNT and YYREEE (reference sequence). Trimming shortened V by 0 bases and J by 4 bases, and 14 bases separated the two germline ends. The CDR3 region is CASSLGGQRPNQPQHF. In DNA form, the CDR3 reads TGTGCCAGCAGCTTGGGCGGACAGAGGCCGAATCAGCCCCAGCATTTT.

This clone was seen just once. The V and J genes are TRBV7-3 and TRBJ2-1; 7 bases match TRBD2. Germline CDR1 SGHTA, CDR2 FQGTGA. The CDR3 spans 13 residues. V shed 6 bases, J shed 7 bases, and the junction held 6 bases outside the gene matches. The CDR3 loop is CASSVSSGNEQFF. The CDR3, as DNA: TGTGCCAGCAGTGTGAGTAGCGGGAATGAGCAGTTCTTC.

This clone has more than one count but fewer than ten. V and J are TRBV20-1 and TRBJ2-3, with no clear D. The CDR3 extends over 8 amino acids. The V and J ends lost 6 bases and 14 bases respectively, with 9 bases between them. CDR1 is DFQATT, CDR2 SNEGSKA, per germline (reference sequence). The CDR3 sequence: CSASYRYF. The DNA of the CDR3 is TGCAGTGCAAGCTATCGGTATTTT.

The rearrangement uses TRBV4-3 and TRBJ2-4; D is unclear. This CDR3 has 15 residues. CDR1 and CDR2 (germline): LGHNA, YSLEER. Trimming removed 0 bases from V and 0 bases from J, with 6 bases in between. The CDR3 coding sequence is TGCGCCAGCAGCCAAGACGCGGTAGCCAAAAACATTCAGTACTTC. Protein product: CASSQDAVAKNIQYF.

The chain joins TRBV7-2 to TRBJ1-2; 7 nucleotides align to TRBD1. Germline V gives CDR1 SGHTA, CDR2 FQGNSA. The CDR3 covers 14 residues. J gave up 2 bases and V 5 bases, and 5 bases lay outside the gene matches. The DNA for the CDR3 is TGTGCCAGCAGCCCTACGACAGGGAACTATGGCTACACCTTC. Amino acids: CASSPTTGNYGYTF. Supplemented by reference TRBV7-2 and TRBJ1-2, the full variable domain reads GAGVSQSPSNKVTEKGKDVELRCDPISGHTALYWYRQSLGQGLEFLIYFQGNSAPDKSGLPSDRFSAERTGGSVSTLTIQRTQQEDSAVYLCASSPTTGNYGYTFGSGTRLTVV.

This clone was found once. This rearrangement joins TRBV4-3 to TRBJ2-1, with TRBD2 identical over 7 bases. This CDR3 comprises 14 residues. The germline CDR1 and CDR2 sequences are LGHNA and YSLEER. J was trimmed by 9 bases and V by 0 bases; bases with no gene match: 5. The CDR3 loop is CASSQDPSGGEQFF. Written as DNA, the CDR3 is TGCGCCAGCAGCCAAGATCCTAGCGGTGGTGAGCAGTTCTTC.

This clone was observed once. The chain is built from TRBV15 and TRBJ2-1; 9 bases line up with TRBD2. The CDR3 loop spans 21 amino acids. Germline V lookup: CDR1 LNHNV, CDR2 YYDKDF (reference sequence). J was trimmed by 0 bases and V by 0 bases; bases with no gene match: 15. Written as DNA, the CDR3 is TGTGCCACCAGCAGAGATTTAGGGCGGGGGGGCGGACGCTCCTCCTACAATGAGCAGTTCTTC. Translated: CATSRDLGRGGGRSSYNEQFF.

V and J are TRBV7-9 and TRBJ1-1; perhaps TRBD1 as D (6 bases). The CDR3 loop spans 15 amino acids. The germline V gene encodes CDR1 SEHNR and CDR2 FQNEAQ (reference sequence). V was clipped by 1 base and J by 5 bases, with 14 bases between them. CDR3 residues: CASSLVVGGRTEAFF. The CDR3 DNA reads as TGTGCCAGCAGCTTAGTCGTCGGGGGGCGAACTGAAGCTTTCTTT.

The J gene is TRBJ2-5, the V gene TRBV2; D remains unclear. CDR1 is SNHLY and CDR2 is FYNNEI in the germline V gene. Trimming pared 8 bases from V and 0 bases from J, leaving 7 bases between. The CDR3 contains 12 residues. CDR3 sequence: CASEADQETQYF. In nucleotides, the CDR3 is TGTGCCAGCGAGGCAGACCAAGAGACCCAGTACTTC.

The chain is built from TRBV5-6 and TRBJ1-1, with TRBD1 as a possible D gene (5 bases). The V gene's germline CDR1 is SGHDT and CDR2 YYEEEE. Trimming pared 4 bases from V and 1 base from J, leaving 8 bases between. The CDR3 totals 13 residues. CDR3 bases: TGTGCCAGCAGCCCAGGGTGGAACACTGAAGCTTTCTTT. Its translation is CASSPGWNTEAFF.